The entry below gives a single T cell receptor beta chain sequence along with its context. This sample was included in a study of blood T cell repertoires in COVID-19. Study context: Samples representing acute and convalescent COVID-19 were sourced from the United States, Italy and Spain. T cells, B-cell-depleted T cells, or PBMCs supplied cDNA or gDNA.

As processed by the authors: Reference gene primer amplification gave estimated nucleated cell counts. Profiling relied on immunoSEQ multiplex PCR, and the TCRdb table lists in-frame clones only, not all of them. V and J calls and clone size are copied from that table; D and trimming were computed from the DNA. The table includes 41,000 or so clones, 87% detected once. V lost 6 bases and J lost 1, with 10 bases in between. Looked up from germline, CDR1 is LNHDA and CDR2 is SQIVND (reference sequence). The CDR3 has 14 residues. The specimen was peripheral blood. The V and J genes are TRBV19 and TRBJ1-5; D perhaps matches TRBD1 (5 bases). This TCR came from a man aged 55-75 years with acute or convalescent COVID-19. CDR3 sequence reads: CASRGGRSNQPQHF. The CDR3 DNA is TGTGCCAGTAGGGGGGGAAGGAGCAATCAGCCCCAGCATTTT.